This is a list of T cell receptor beta chains from one sample in a study of neoadjuvant nivolumab and ipilimumab in lung cancer. The data were produced by immunoSEQ multiplex PCR, yet TCRdb's version contains in-frame clones alone and is incomplete. The sample shows under 4,500 clones, roughly 76% of them seen only once. Material: peripheral blood, obtained after neoadjuvant nivolumab, alone or with ipilimumab, at or shortly before surgery. These receptors originate from an adult with non-small cell lung cancer. Both conserved end residues are part of each CDR3. Each record gives: J gene, clone size, V gene, D gene, CDR3 DNA, CDR3 protein. A D gene is named only where the DNA matches it firmly. Clone sizes are given selectively: once, few, many, or a class where the clone is expanded.

j_gene: TRBJ2-7
abundance: -
v_gene: TRBV28
d_gene: -
CDR3nt: TGTGCCAGCAGTTTAAGGGTGGCTTCCTACGAGCAGTACTTC
CDR3aa: CASSLRVASYEQYF

j_gene: TRBJ2-1
abundance: -
v_gene: TRBV19
d_gene: -
CDR3nt: TGTGCCAGTGGGGAAGTCTCCTACAATGAGCAGTTCTTC
CDR3aa: CASGEVSYNEQFF

j_gene: TRBJ2-6
abundance: -
v_gene: TRBV5-4
d_gene: TRBD1
CDR3nt: TGTGCCTGCCGGACAGGCAGCTCTGGGGCCAACGTCCTGACTTTC
CDR3aa: CACRTGSSGANVLTF

j_gene: TRBJ2-2
abundance: few
v_gene: TRBV10-3
d_gene: -
CDR3nt: TGTGCCATCAGTGAGTCGATCAGCACCGGGGAGCTGTTTTTT
CDR3aa: CAISESISTGELFF

j_gene: TRBJ2-3
abundance: -
v_gene: TRBV11-3
d_gene: -
CDR3nt: TGTGCCAGCAGCCTAAGGACAGGCACAGATACGCAGTATTTT
CDR3aa: CASSLRTGTDTQYF

j_gene: TRBJ2-1
abundance: -
v_gene: TRBV14
d_gene: -
CDR3nt: TGTGCCAGCAGCCAAGCAGGGACCCTCGGGAGGCAGTTCTTC
CDR3aa: CASSQAGTLGRQFF

j_gene: TRBJ2-1
abundance: -
v_gene: TRBV28
d_gene: TRBD2
CDR3nt: TGTGCCAGCAGTGTACAGCGGGAGAGCGATGAGCAGTTCTTC
CDR3aa: CASSVQRESDEQFF

j_gene: TRBJ2-3
abundance: -
v_gene: TRBV7-6
d_gene: TRBD2
CDR3nt: TGTGCCAGCAGCTTAGTTACTAACGCCGGACTAGCGGGAAGACTAAGCACAGATACGCAGTATTTT
CDR3aa: CASSLVTNAGLAGRLSTDTQYF

j_gene: TRBJ2-2
abundance: few
v_gene: TRBV10-1
d_gene: -
CDR3nt: TGCGCCAGCAGTGAGTCTTGGACCCGCGGCGGGGAGCTGTTTTTT
CDR3aa: CASSESWTRGGELFF

j_gene: TRBJ1-1
abundance: few
v_gene: TRBV5-6
d_gene: -
CDR3nt: TGTGCCAGCAGCTTGGCGGGGGCCAGCACTGAAGCTTTCTTT
CDR3aa: CASSLAGASTEAFF

j_gene: TRBJ2-3
abundance: -
v_gene: TRBV2
d_gene: -
CDR3nt: TGTGCCAGCAAGTTCGGGCAGGATGGCGATACGCAGTATTTT
CDR3aa: CASKFGQDGDTQYF

j_gene: TRBJ2-3
abundance: -
v_gene: TRBV19
d_gene: -
CDR3nt: TGTGCCAGTAGCTGGGGAGCGGGCCCCACAGATACGCAGTATTTT
CDR3aa: CASSWGAGPTDTQYF

j_gene: TRBJ2-7
abundance: once
v_gene: TRBV18
d_gene: -
CDR3nt: TGTGCCAGCTCACCTGACCGCTCGGGCGAGCAGTACTTC
CDR3aa: CASSPDRSGEQYF

j_gene: TRBJ2-5
abundance: -
v_gene: TRBV15
d_gene: -
CDR3nt: TGTGCCACCAGCAGAGACAGGGGCCAAGAGACCCAGTACTTC
CDR3aa: CATSRDRGQETQYF

j_gene: TRBJ2-5
abundance: -
v_gene: TRBV28
d_gene: -
CDR3nt: TGTGCCAGCAGTCCCGGCCAAGAGACCCAGTACTTC
CDR3aa: CASSPGQETQYF

j_gene: TRBJ1-1
abundance: -
v_gene: TRBV18
d_gene: -
CDR3nt: TGTGCCAGCTCATCTGTGGGCCAAGGGAACACTGAAGCTTTCTTT
CDR3aa: CASSSVGQGNTEAFF

j_gene: TRBJ1-4
abundance: -
v_gene: TRBV5-6
d_gene: -
CDR3nt: TGTGCCAGCAGCTCAGACAGGAGCACTCTTAATGAAAAACTGTTTTTT
CDR3aa: CASSSDRSTLNEKLFF

j_gene: TRBJ2-1
abundance: -
v_gene: TRBV21-1
d_gene: -
CDR3nt: TGTGCCAGCAGCGATGGGGGACCGATGATATACAATGAGCAGTTCTTC
CDR3aa: CASSDGGPMIYNEQFF

j_gene: TRBJ2-1
abundance: -
v_gene: TRBV2
d_gene: TRBD2
CDR3nt: TGTGGGACTAGCGGCGTTATGAATGAGCAGTTCTTC
CDR3aa: CGTSGVMNEQFF

j_gene: TRBJ1-5
abundance: -
v_gene: TRBV6-6
d_gene: -
CDR3nt: TGTGCCAGCAGTTCGGGGCTGGGGGGACAGCCCCAGCATTTT
CDR3aa: CASSSGLGGQPQHF

j_gene: TRBJ2-1
abundance: -
v_gene: TRBV11-2
d_gene: TRBD2
CDR3nt: TGTGCCAGCAGCCTCCTGACTAGCGAGAATGAGCAGTTCTTC
CDR3aa: CASSLLTSENEQFF

j_gene: TRBJ2-3
abundance: -
v_gene: TRBV19
d_gene: TRBD2
CDR3nt: TGTGCCAGTACCTCAGGACAGCGGGAGAAGGCAGATACGCAGTATTTT
CDR3aa: CASTSGQREKADTQYF

j_gene: TRBJ2-7
abundance: -
v_gene: TRBV19
d_gene: TRBD2
CDR3nt: TGTGCCAGTAGTATACGGGAGGAGATATACGAGCAGTACTTC
CDR3aa: CASSIREEIYEQYF

j_gene: TRBJ2-5
abundance: -
v_gene: TRBV6-5
d_gene: -
CDR3nt: TGTGCCAGCAGTTATTTAGCGGATAAAGAGACCCAGTACTTC
CDR3aa: CASSYLADKETQYF

j_gene: TRBJ1-1
abundance: once
v_gene: TRBV6-5
d_gene: -
CDR3nt: TGTGCCAGCAGAATGACAGGGAACACTGAAGCTTTCTTT
CDR3aa: CASRMTGNTEAFF

j_gene: TRBJ2-1
abundance: -
v_gene: TRBV2
d_gene: -
CDR3nt: TGTGCCAGTTCCTATTACAATGAGCAGTTCTTC
CDR3aa: CASSYYNEQFF

j_gene: TRBJ1-5
abundance: -
v_gene: TRBV7-2
d_gene: -
CDR3nt: TGTGCCAGCAGCTCCGGGGGGGGACAGCCCCAGCATTTT
CDR3aa: CASSSGGGQPQHF

j_gene: TRBJ2-2
abundance: -
v_gene: TRBV30
d_gene: TRBD2
CDR3nt: TGTGCCTGGAGTGTTCTCTCAGCGGGAGTCGGGGAGCTGTTTTTT
CDR3aa: CAWSVLSAGVGELFF